This TCR beta chain was found in a study of blood T cells in healthy people across ages (dated by TCRdb to between 2014 and 2016). In terms of the full investigation: In model experiments, roughly one uniquely barcoded TCR beta cDNA molecule per two T cells was captured by template switching. Age-related changes in TCR beta repertoire diversity were measured in the study by deep sequencing normalized with unique cDNA molecular identifiers. Four age groups were formed from the donors: young (average approximately 17 years), middle-aged (approximately 40), aged (approximately 60) and long-lived (around 80). To avoid experimental bias, donors of different ages were distributed randomly across sequencing lanes. Using the same blood draw, the study looked at two additional independent replicas of 1 million unique cDNA reads for two donors, one aged 18 to 30 and the other aged 80 or older.

Results and caveats for the whole study, not just this receptor: Compared with the aged group, more naive CD4+ T cells, fewer expanded clones and increased TCR diversity were shown by the long-lived group, suggesting age selection. As age increased, observed TCR beta diversity per million T cells dropped in a roughly linear way, and a significant reduction was already evident by age 40. Conclusive comparison of naive and antigen-experienced compartments was prevented by the profiling of bulk unsorted PBMCs. Estimates of total diversity based on one million sequenced T cells were considered lower bounds and underestimates. Because donor CMV infection status was unknown, age-related changes in expanded clonotypes were potentially confounded. A strong correlation was found between observed TCR beta diversity and the percentage of naive T cells measured by flow cytometry.

Library preparation was by 5' RACE. Reads for this sample came from an Illumina HiSeq 2500. A second PCR of about 6 to 12 cycles was run with a J-beta primer mix and a sample-barcoded 5' primer. A template-switch 5' adaptor carrying 12 random nucleotides introduced a unique molecular identifier onto each TCR beta cDNA molecule. At least 2.5 million CDR3-containing paired-end reads were obtained from each sample. All of the RNA was converted into first-strand cDNA using the Mint cDNA synthesis kit, with a TRBC-specific oligonucleotide serving as the primer. After uracil-DNA glycosylase treatment, a first 18-cycle PCR used universal primers M1SS and BC2_uni_R on all cDNA. The original pipeline was this. For normalization, 1 million high-quality reads were randomly selected from each sample, with every read carrying a distinct molecular identifier. Instead of being binned into consensus sequences, reads with shared molecular identifiers were discarded. MiTCR, run with a Q25 quality threshold and the strictest error-elimination algorithm, handled CDR3 identification, clonotype clustering and error correction. A nonparametric unseen species model with Euler transformation was used to estimate lower-bound total TCR beta diversity. TCRdb passed the public sequencing reads through fastp at Q25 and MiXCR, retaining productive beta sequences. Entries that share a CDR3 protein sequence are merged under the most common genes and DNA. None of the V and J calls come from the authors' own analysis; TCRdb made them. The sample contains about 1.4 million distinct CDR3 sequences, approximately 60% of them found a single time. The biggest ten clones account for more than 6% of the sample.

The roughly 39 donors, aged roughly 6 to 95 years, were systemically healthy Caucasian individuals from Russia. Around 9.8 milliliters of peripheral blood were collected from each donor into EDTA-treated Vacutainer tubes. Ficoll-Paque density-gradient centrifugation was used to isolate PBMCs, with at least 7 million per sample. Trizol reagent was used to extract total RNA from PBMCs, with at least 6 micrograms per sample. The percentages of naive CD45RAhigh/CD27high T cells were determined by flow cytometry on a PBMC aliquot from every donor. Regarding this clonotype: What antigen it recognizes has not been identified. No per-base quality is available; no much larger clone lies one base away.

Trimming removed 11 bases from V and 4 bases from J, leaving 26 bases between the germline ends. The germline V gene encodes CDR1 ENHRY and CDR2 SYGVKD. The CDR3 runs 16 residues from the cysteine to the phenylalanine. Left in the record is the CDR3 DNA by itself, 48 bases read in frame from the first base. The chain is made from TRBV10-3 and TRBJ1-2, and the D gene may be TRBD1, 6 bases matching. The sequencing input was blood. The clonotype originates from a man aged 18 to 30 in good health. The DNA reads as follows: TGTGCCGTCCATCCAAATAGGATTAGGGGGATCTATGGCTACACCTTC. Translated, this is CAVHPNRIRGIYGYTF.